This section outlines one T cell receptor (beta chain) sequence together with its context. What it binds is not known. Germline CDR1 SGHRS, CDR2 YFSETQ. The CDR3 has 16 residues. V shed 4 bases, J shed 0 bases, and the junction held 9 bases outside the gene matches. The sample comes from a study of T cell responses to AZD1222 COVID-19 vaccine. Broader study findings: Distributed over spike, vaccine-associated CD4 TCRs predominated at 160-218 and 743-854.

Produced via immunoSEQ multiplex PCR; TCRdb's table is partial and in-frame only. Among 130,000 to 150,000 clones listed, around 89% were seen once. The TCR comes from an adult in good health. The J gene is TRBJ1-1, the V gene TRBV5-1; 7 nucleotides agree with TRBD1. This specimen was peripheral blood, taken on day 0 of AZD1222 vaccination. CDR3 nucleotide sequence: TGCGCCAGCAGCACGAGCCTCGACAGGGTGAACACTGAAGCTTTCTTT. Its protein is CASSTSLDRVNTEAFF.